One sample yielded the 7 T cell receptor beta chains listed below, sequenced in a study of blood T cell repertoires in COVID-19. Generated by immunoSEQ multiplex PCR, the TCRdb table keeps only in-frame clones and is missing some. The sample yields tens of thousands of clones, approximately 83% seen once. The material sequenced was peripheral blood. All receptors derive from a man in his sixties or seventies with acute or convalescent COVID-19.

The rearrangement joins TRBV3-1 (or the pseudogene TRBV3-2) to TRBJ1-2, with TRBD1 as a possible D gene (5 bases). The CDR3 extends over 14 amino acids. Germline V lookup: CDR1 LGHDT, CDR2 YNNKEL (reference sequence). Trimming left V 5 bases short and J 4 bases short, with 14 bases between. The CDR3 DNA reads as TGTGCCAGCAGCTGGGCGGGGACCCTCTATGGCTACACCTTC. Amino acid sequence: CASSWAGTLYGYTF.

The rearrangement joins TRBV5-1 to TRBJ1-1; D ambiguous. The CDR3 loop spans 14 amino acids. V was shortened by 0 bases and J by 0 bases, with 6 bases between the two germline ends. Per the germline V gene, CDR1 is SGHRS and CDR2 is YFSETQ. This CDR3 reads CASSLGAVNTEAFF. The CDR3 DNA reads TGCGCCAGCAGCTTGGGGGCAGTGAACACTGAAGCTTTCTTT.

The genes are TRBV5-1 and TRBJ2-1; D not resolved. CDR3 length: 17 amino acids. Germline loops: CDR1 SGHRS, CDR2 YFSETQ. V dropped 2 bases and J dropped 0 bases, with 15 bases sitting between them. CDR3 nucleotides: TGCGCCAGCAGCTTACCGGGTAGCCGAAGCTCCTACAATGAGCAGTTCTTC. Protein sequence: CASSLPGSRSSYNEQFF.

The chain recombines TRBV5-6 with TRBJ2-7, with a weak D call TRBD1 (5 bases). This CDR3 is 14 amino acids long. CDR1 is SGHDT, CDR2 YYEEEE, per germline. Trimming pared 2 bases from V and 2 bases from J, leaving 11 bases between. The CDR3 here is CASSFYQGTYEQYF. The CDR3 region has the DNA TGTGCCAGCAGCTTTTATCAGGGAACCTACGAGCAGTACTTC.

The chain recombines TRBV5-1 with TRBJ2-7; D is undetermined. CDR3 length: 15 residues. Germline assignment: CDR1 SGHRS and CDR2 YFSETQ. Trimming stripped 1 base from V and 4 bases from J, with 15 bases between. The CDR3 nucleotides read TGCGCCAGCAGCTTGAGGCAGGCCGAAGGATACGAGCAGTACTTC. This encodes CASSLRQAEGYEQYF.

V usage is TRBV7-3 and J usage is TRBJ2-2; 11 bases map to TRBD2. V trimming: 6 bases; J trimming: 5 bases; junction bases outside the gene matches: 2. From germline, CDR1 is SGHTA and CDR2 FQGTGA. The CDR3 covers 14 residues. CDR3 region: CASSRTSGTGELFF. DNA for the CDR3: TGTGCCAGCAGTCGGACTAGCGGGACCGGGGAGCTGTTTTTT.

The chain joins TRBV7-2 to TRBJ2-5; 7 positions match TRBD2. CDR3 size: 14 residues. The germline gives CDR1 SGHTA, CDR2 FQGNSA. V dropped 4 bases and J dropped 4; count of bases not matched to a gene: 6. The CDR3 loop is CASSSGRESETQYF. CDR3 DNA: TGTGCCAGCAGCTCTGGGCGGGAGTCAGAGACCCAGTACTTC.